Listed below are T cell receptor beta chains from one sample, sequenced in a study of T-cell reconstitution after alpha-beta-depleted transplantation in children. TCRdb reprocessed the PCR reads with MiXCR, giving one entry per CDR3 protein. The profile shows 200,000 to 300,000 distinct CDR3 sequences, 12% of them singletons. The sample in question was PBMCs from the stem cell graft donor, obtained from the stem cell graft. The source of these receptors is a human donor who donated a stem cell graft to a child with acute lymphoblastic leukemia. Both conserved end residues are part of each CDR3.

J: TRBJ2-5
V: TRBV6-2/TRBV6-3
CDR3: CASAEDRGYQETQYF

J: TRBJ2-7
V: TRBV7-2
CDR3: CASSLVDGASYEQYF

J: TRBJ2-1
V: TRBV4-1
CDR3: CASSQAGLRDEQFF

J: TRBJ2-7
V: TRBV7-2
CDR3: CASSRSGRAYEQYF

J: TRBJ1-1
V: TRBV7-2
CDR3: CASRTKGTVEAFF

J: TRBJ2-7
V: TRBV21-1
CDR3: CASSKDLGQRSYEQYF

J: TRBJ2-3
V: TRBV29-1
CDR3: CSVELPQLGDTQYF

J: TRBJ1-5
V: TRBV7-9
CDR3: CASSLGAGSSNQPQHF

J: TRBJ2-1
V: TRBV7-3
CDR3: CASSSPEFNKREVAYNEQFF

J: TRBJ2-3
V: TRBV14
CDR3: CASSPETSGRSPAQYF

J: TRBJ2-1
V: TRBV5-5
CDR3: CASSPPLANSYNEQFF

J: TRBJ2-2
V: TRBV9
CDR3: CASSPPRGKGTGELFF

J: TRBJ2-6
V: TRBV6-5
CDR3: CASTRGSGANVLTF

J: TRBJ2-5
V: TRBV6-5
CDR3: CASSFGVGSKTQYF

J: TRBJ2-3
V: TRBV28
CDR3: CASSLSVRDTQYF

J: TRBJ1-6
V: TRBV20-1
CDR3: CSARDPGAGRPLHF

J: TRBJ2-5
V: TRBV20-1
CDR3: CSARDLNSGSQETQYF

J: TRBJ2-2
V: TRBV5-1
CDR3: CASSTILKDRVLSGELFF

J: TRBJ2-3
V: TRBV27
CDR3: CASSLGRGDTDTQYF

J: TRBJ2-3
V: TRBV5-1
CDR3: CASRASGFSDTQYF

J: TRBJ1-5
V: TRBV4-1
CDR3: CASSQDSGGLKPQHF

J: TRBJ2-1
V: TRBV4-3
CDR3: CASSQDEASGYYNEQFF

J: TRBJ2-1
V: TRBV24-1
CDR3: CATSDPVLFAGSFF

J: TRBJ1-1
V: TRBV12-3/TRBV12-4
CDR3: CASSLFSLNTEAFF

J: TRBJ1-5
V: TRBV19
CDR3: CASSSTGTHYSNQPQHF

J: TRBJ2-1
V: TRBV5-1
CDR3: CASSPQTSGRGNEQFF

J: TRBJ2-3
V: TRBV5-6
CDR3: CASSLVAREGTDTQYF

J: TRBJ2-1
V: TRBV15
CDR3: CATSRWGDRNYNEQFF

J: TRBJ1-1
V: TRBV20-1
CDR3: CSAHKPTGGGGAFF

J: TRBJ1-2
V: TRBV7-8
CDR3: CASSHGGGAGYTF

J: TRBJ2-5
V: TRBV27
CDR3: CASSLTRRPRGTQYF

J: TRBJ2-7
V: TRBV10-2
CDR3: CASKRGYEQYF

J: TRBJ2-6
V: TRBV10-3
CDR3: CAISGANVLTF

J: TRBJ1-4
V: TRBV29-1
CDR3: CSVQLGEKLFF

J: TRBJ1-2
V: TRBV5-1
CDR3: CASSLRNYGYTF

J: TRBJ2-7
V: TRBV20-1
CDR3: CSARARHPVPYEQYF

J: TRBJ1-1
V: TRBV2
CDR3: CASRGQGNTEAFF

J: TRBJ1-6
V: TRBV20-1
CDR3: CSAYPTGTNSPLHF

J: TRBJ2-3
V: TRBV4-1
CDR3: CASRQGPSTDTQYF

J: TRBJ1-5
V: TRBV20-1
CDR3: CSARDSGTVNNQPQHF

J: TRBJ1-2
V: TRBV20-1
CDR3: CSARMTMFHGYTF

J: TRBJ2-1
V: TRBV6-5
CDR3: CASSWGTSGGNEQFF

J: TRBJ2-2
V: TRBV13
CDR3: CASSLTSGAGELFF

J: TRBJ2-7
V: TRBV2
CDR3: CASSESQPYEQYF

J: TRBJ2-1
V: TRBV10-3
CDR3: CAIGPRGRAEQFF

J: TRBJ1-2
V: TRBV20-1
CDR3: CSASPDSYGYTF

J: TRBJ2-2
V: TRBV15
CDR3: CATSRRGSGELFF

J: TRBJ1-1
V: TRBV4-2
CDR3: CASSQESGIGTEAFF

J: TRBJ2-3
V: TRBV5-5
CDR3: CASSLERTSPDTQYF

J: TRBJ1-2
V: TRBV5-5
CDR3: CASSPDEYRGNYGYTF

J: TRBJ1-1
V: TRBV20-1
CDR3: CSVLSGVDTEAFF

J: TRBJ1-5
V: TRBV27
CDR3: CASSSRRTANQPQHF

J: TRBJ2-2
V: TRBV4-1
CDR3: CASSQATGGVSIGELFF